This paragraph covers one T cell receptor beta chain sequence. V lost 7 bases, J lost 4 bases, and 13 bases stayed unmatched. The length of the CDR3 is 16 residues. Germline V gene data show CDR1 as SEHNR and CDR2 as FQNEAQ (reference sequence). The data belong to a study of T-cell memory formation after mild COVID-19. Study-wide background: There were largely donor-specific TCR clusters.

TCRdb recomputed calls from the 5' RACE reads with MiXCR, one row per CDR3 protein. This table holds roughly 180,000 distinct CDR3 sequences, around a tenth found once. The specimen was PBMCs or a T cell subset sorted from them (not recorded which). The receptor was derived from a man in his late teens or twenties who had mild COVID-19 (a few samples of this study predate the infection). Cell type and time point are not known. V usage is TRBV7-9 and J usage is TRBJ2-1, with 7 bases identical to TRBD2. The DNA of the CDR3 is TGTGCCAGCACCCCTAAGCGGGGCCGCTCGTACAATGAGCAGTTCTTC. This codes for CASTPKRGRSYNEQFF. Variable domain in full (rest from reference TRBV7-9 and TRBJ2-1): DTGVSQNPRHKITKRGQNVTFRCDPISEHNRLYWYRQTLGQGPEFLTYFQNEAQLEKSRLLSDRFSAERPKGSFSTLEIQRTEQGDSAMYLCASTPKRGRSYNEQFFGPGTRLTVL.